This entry describes one T cell receptor beta chain. This sample was included in a study of blood T cell repertoires in COVID-19. Study at large: The study drew acute and convalescent COVID-19 samples from the United States, Italy and Spain. PBMCs, B-cell-depleted T cells, or T cells were the source of the cDNA or gDNA that made up the material.

Trimming shortened V by 0 bases and J by 1 base, and 9 bases separated the two germline ends. CDR1 is MNHEY, CDR2 SMNVEV, per germline (reference sequence). This CDR3 region has 15 residues. Here immunoSEQ multiplex PCR was the method, and the copy in TCRdb shows in-frame clones only, minus some. The sample records more than 200,000 clones, about nine tenths being singletons. The sequence derives from a man between 45 and 60 years old with acute or convalescent COVID-19. The rearrangement links TRBV27 to TRBJ1-1; the D is unclear. Sequenced material: peripheral blood. Here the CDR3 DNA reads TGTGCCAGCAGTTTATCTCTTGGAGGGAACACTGAAGCTTTCTTT. It is translated as CASSLSLGGNTEAFF.